This T cell receptor beta chain was captured in a study of shared clonotypes between healthy human individuals. Study-level background: Each donor's CD8 memory used one plate, CD8 naive two, each CD4 subset three.

Naive CD8 isolation took CD45RO-negative cells positively selected for CCR7 and excluded terminally differentiated effector memory CD45RA+ cells. All donors qualified as healthy HIV-negative adults and had experienced no recent acute infections or vaccinations. Donors were Caucasian adults residing in Nashville, Tennessee, USA. Points from the study as a whole: Generally, naive subsets came out with larger estimated richness than memory subsets.

Here immunoSEQ multiplex PCR was the method, and the copy in TCRdb shows in-frame clones only, minus some. The top ten clones hold approximately 0.2% of a sample with fewer than 1 million clones, about 96% of them seen once. As for this clone: Its antigen remains unknown.

Trimming pared 4 bases from V and 2 bases from J, leaving 10 bases between. The length of the CDR3 is 14 residues. CDR1 and CDR2 (germline): SGHNT, YENEEA. Sequencing was performed on naive CD8+ T cells sorted from blood. This sequence originates from a man in his thirties or forties in good health. The rearrangement links TRBV11-3 to TRBJ2-3; perhaps TRBD1 as D (5 bases). CDR3 sequence reads: CASSSRQNTDTQYF. The CDR3 DNA reads as TGTGCCAGCAGCTCTCGACAGAACACAGATACGCAGTATTTT.